These 23 T cell receptor beta chains originate from one sample sequenced in a study of blood T cell repertoires in COVID-19. Data came from immunoSEQ multiplex PCR; TCRdb stores just in-frame clones and leaves some out. The sample lists about 390,000 clones, 87% occurring once. The sequencing input was PBMCs or T cells enriched from blood (not recorded which). The receptors stem from a woman aged 50 to 60 who had recovered from COVID-19.

The rearrangement joins TRBV29-1 to TRBJ2-1; D possibly corresponds to TRBD2 (5 bases). CDR3 length equals 12 residues. Germline values: CDR1 SQVTM, CDR2 ANQGSEA. The ends were cut back, 6 bases at V and 4 bases at J, with 10 bases in the middle. CDR3 nucleotides: TGCAGCGTAACCGGGGATTACAATGAGCAGTTCTTC. It is translated as CSVTGDYNEQFF.

V and J are TRBV9 and TRBJ1-1; 7 bases align to TRBD1. The CDR3 loop spans 15 amino acids. Germline-derived CDR1 and CDR2 are SGDLS and YYNGEE. V was pared by 0 bases and J by 0 bases, with 2 bases of the junction left unmatched. CDR3 DNA: TGTGCCAGCAGCGTAGATGGGACAGTGAACACTGAAGCTTTCTTT. Protein product: CASSVDGTVNTEAFF.

The V call is TRBV6-2 or TRBV6-3, the J call TRBJ2-7; D remains ambiguous. The CDR3 is 11 amino acids. V was trimmed by 2 bases and J by 7 bases, leaving 6 bases between them. Germline assignment: CDR1 MNHEY and CDR2 SVGEGT. DNA for the CDR3: TGTGCCAGCAGTTACACGAGAGAGCAGTACTTC. Translating gives CASSYTREQYF.

This rearrangement joins TRBV5-1 to TRBJ1-6, with D maybe TRBD1 (6 bases). The germline V and J ends were trimmed by 4 bases and 8 bases, with 16 bases remaining between them. The CDR3 has 15 amino acids. Germline CDR1 and CDR2: SGHRS and YFSETQ. This chain's CDR3 is CASSPTTGNYSPLHF. In DNA form, the CDR3 reads TGCGCCAGCAGCCCTACCACAGGGAACTATTCACCCCTCCACTTT.

The J gene is TRBJ1-5, the V gene TRBV19; weak D call: TRBD1 (5 bases). From germline, CDR1 is LNHDA and CDR2 SQIVND (reference sequence). V lost 4 bases to trimming and J lost 2 bases, with 9 bases between them. The CDR3 covers 14 residues. The CDR3 reads CASSSWGGNQPQHF. The CDR3 DNA is TGTGCCAGTAGTAGTTGGGGGGGCAATCAGCCCCAGCATTTT. Supplemented by reference TRBV19 and TRBJ1-5, the full variable domain reads DGGITQSPKYLFRKEGQNVTLSCEQNLNHDAMYWYRQDPGQGLRLIYYSQIVNDFQKGDIAEGYSVSREKKESFPLTVTSAQKNPTAFYLCASSSWGGNQPQHFGDGTRLSIL.

V is TRBV30 and J is TRBJ2-1; D might be TRBD1 (6 bases). The V end was cut by 2 bases, the J end by 0 bases, with 14 bases between. Germline V gives CDR1 GTSNPN, CDR2 SVGIG (reference sequence). This CDR3 is built from 16 residues. The CDR3 DNA reads as TGTGCCTGGAGTTTGGGACACTCGAGCTCCTACAATGAGCAGTTCTTC. This codes for CAWSLGHSSSYNEQFF.

The chain joins TRBV18 to TRBJ1-3, with D unresolved. V lost 3 bases and J 0 bases, leaving 12 bases between the germline ends. CDR1 and CDR2 from the germline V gene are KGHSH and LQKENI. The CDR3 is 16 residues long. The CDR3: CASSPISLRSGNTIYF. DNA for the CDR3: TGTGCCAGCTCACCGATATCACTGCGCTCTGGAAACACCATATATTTT.

This chain connects TRBV10-3 to TRBJ2-1; a possible D gene is TRBD2 (6 bases). The CDR3 covers 15 residues. The germline gives CDR1 ENHRY, CDR2 SYGVKD. V lost 7 bases to trimming and J lost 6 bases, with 19 bases between them. The CDR3 sequence: CAIMGGTDGFNEQFF. CDR3 bases: TGTGCCATCATGGGGGGAACGGATGGGTTCAATGAGCAGTTCTTC.

The rearrangement links TRBV30 to TRBJ2-7, with 10 bases that match TRBD1. CDR1 is GTSNPN and CDR2 is SVGIG in the germline V gene (reference sequence). The J segment lost 3 bases and the V segment lost 3 bases, leaving 14 bases of the junction unmatched. This CDR3 contains 17 residues. CDR3 protein: CAWRSTSPGQGFYEQYF. The CDR3, as DNA: TGTGCCTGGAGGTCAACATCACCGGGACAGGGGTTCTACGAGCAGTACTTC.

This chain joins TRBV7-9 and TRBJ2-1; D is perhaps TRBD2 (6 bases). V lost 4 bases to trimming and J lost 1 base, with 11 bases between them. CDR1 SEHNR and CDR2 FQNEAQ come from the germline V gene (reference sequence). This CDR3 has 15 residues. The chain's CDR3 is CASSSTGTSYNEQFF. The CDR3 DNA follows: TGTGCCAGCAGCTCAACGGGGACTTCCTACAATGAGCAGTTCTTC. Filled out from reference TRBV7-9 and TRBJ2-1, the complete variable domain reads DTGVSQNPRHKITKRGQNVTFRCDPISEHNRLYWYRQTLGQGPEFLTYFQNEAQLEKSRLLSDRFSAERPKGSFSTLEIQRTEQGDSAMYLCASSSTGTSYNEQFFGPGTRLTVL.

The chain links TRBV11-2 to TRBJ2-7; TRBD1 might be the D (6 bases). Germline CDR1 SGHAT, CDR2 FQNNGV. The CDR3 covers 14 residues. With 5 bases removed from V and 4 bases from J, the gap between germline ends came to 15 bases. The CDR3 region is CASSPRYRDYEQYF. The CDR3 DNA reads as TGTGCCAGCAGCCCACGTTACAGGGATTACGAGCAGTACTTC. The full variable domain, in which reference TRBV11-2 and TRBJ2-7 provide the parts outside the CDR3, is EAGVAQSPRYKIIEKRQSVAFWCNPISGHATLYWYQQILGQGPKLLIQFQNNGVVDDSQLPKDRFSAERLKGVDSTLKIQPAKLEDSAVYLCASSPRYRDYEQYFGPGTRLTVT.

The rearrangement uses TRBV30 and TRBJ1-2, with 7 bases fitting TRBD1. The CDR3 length is 18 residues. The V gene's germline CDR1 is GTSNPN and CDR2 SVGIG (reference sequence). Trimming took 1 base from V and 4 from J; bases not matched to a gene: 18. The CDR3 DNA follows: TGTGCCTGGAGTGCTAGTTTTTCGGAGACAGGGACGATCTATGGCTACACCTTC. Its protein product is CAWSASFSETGTIYGYTF.

The chain employs TRBV2 and TRBJ1-2; 7 positions agree with TRBD1. Germline lookup yields CDR1 SNHLY and CDR2 FYNNEI. CDR3 length equals 12 residues. With V trimmed by 9 bases and J by 4 bases, 5 bases remained unmatched. The CDR3 sequence: CASTGTAYGYTF. CDR3 nucleotides: TGTGCCAGTACCGGGACAGCCTATGGCTACACCTTC.

This clone was seen a few times. The rearrangement joins TRBV4-1 to TRBJ1-4; D call uncertain. Trimming took off 0 bases at V and 17 bases at J, with 19 bases between the two ends. The CDR3 loop spans 14 amino acids. Germline loops: CDR1 MGHRA, CDR2 YSYEKL. CDR3 protein: CASSQEFGFGLYFF. CDR3 nucleotides: TGCGCCAGCAGCCAAGAATTCGGGTTCGGACTATACTTTTTT.

The V gene is TRBV6-5, the J gene TRBJ1-1; D not certain. CDR3 size: 12 residues. V lost 5 bases and J lost 0, with 4 bases in between. The germline gives CDR1 MNHEY, CDR2 SVGAGI. CDR3 residues: CASSNMNTEAFF. The CDR3 DNA reads TGTGCCAGCAGTAACATGAACACTGAAGCTTTCTTT.

This sequence joins TRBV15 and TRBJ2-5; D not resolved. The CDR3 extends over 13 amino acids. Germline assignment: CDR1 LNHNV and CDR2 YYDKDF (reference sequence). Trimming removed 3 bases at V and 4 bases at J, with 9 bases between. The CDR3 loop is CATSRLLRETQYF. Here the CDR3 DNA reads TGTGCCACCAGCAGGCTATTAAGAGAGACCCAGTACTTC. Full variable domain (missing parts from reference TRBV15 and TRBJ2-5): DAMVIQNPRYQVTQFGKPVTLSCSQTLNHNVMYWYQQKSSQAPKLLFHYYDKDFNNEADTPDNFQSRRPNTSFCFLDIRSPGLGDTAMYLCATSRLLRETQYFGPGTRLLVL.

This clone appeared a few times. The chain recombines TRBV7-2 with TRBJ2-5; TRBD2 aligns across 14 bases. Unmatched junction bases numbered 4, after V lost 3 bases and J lost 7 bases. Germline V gene data show CDR1 as SGHTA and CDR2 as FQGNSA. CDR3 length: 15 amino acids. The CDR3 region has the DNA TGTGCCAGCAGCTTGACTAGCGGGGGGGCTTGGACCCAGTACTTC. Protein product: CASSLTSGGAWTQYF.

This clone was found once. The rearrangement links TRBV5-1 to TRBJ2-7; D not resolved. V was trimmed by 5 bases and J by 2 bases, leaving 17 bases between them. The CDR3 is made up of 15 amino acids. CDR1 is SGHRS and CDR2 is YFSETQ in the germline V gene. Here the CDR3 DNA reads TGCGCCAGCAGGAGACGGCCTACAGATACCTACGAGCAGTACTTC. Translation gives CASRRRPTDTYEQYF. Full variable domain (remainder filled in from reference TRBV5-1 and TRBJ2-7): KAGVTQTPRYLIKTRGQQVTLSCSPISGHRSVSWYQQTPGQGLQFLFEYFSETQRNKGNFPGRFSGRQFSNSRSEMNVSTLELGDSALYLCASRRRPTDTYEQYFGPGTRLTVT.

The chain recombines TRBV12-3 or TRBV12-4 with TRBJ2-3; 7 positions agree with TRBD1. V was clipped by 6 bases and J by 5 bases; unmatched bases: 2. The CDR3 runs 12 residues. This CDR3 reads CASSRDRDTQYF. Here the CDR3 DNA reads TGTGCCAGCAGCCGGGACAGAGATACGCAGTATTTT.

This clone was recorded once. V usage is TRBV6-5 and J usage is TRBJ1-2; maybe TRBD1 (6 bases). Trimming cost V 4 bases and J 5 bases, with 11 bases left between them. The CDR3 loop spans 13 amino acids. CDR1 is MNHEY and CDR2 is SVGAGI in the germline V gene. CDR3 DNA: TGTGCCAGCAGTTCGAGGCAGGGGTATGGCTACACCTTC. It yields the protein CASSSRQGYGYTF.

Only a few counts were recorded for this clone. This chain joins TRBV19 and TRBJ1-4; TRBD1 aligns across 8 bases. This CDR3 has 15 amino acids. J was trimmed by 1 base and V by 8 bases; bases with no gene match: 6. Germline V CDR1 and CDR2: LNHDA, SQIVND (reference sequence). CDR3 DNA sequence: TGTGCCAGTGCCAACACAGGGGGAACTAATGAAAAACTGTTTTTT. Encoded protein: CASANTGGTNEKLFF.

The rearrangement links TRBV4-3 to TRBJ2-7, with D possibly matching TRBD2 (5 bases). Germline CDR1 reads LGHNA; CDR2 reads YSLEER. The V end lost 0 bases, the J end lost 0 bases, and 9 bases lay between the germline ends. CDR3 length: 15 amino acids. CDR3 bases: TGCGCCAGCAGCCAAGAGCGAGGGTTCTCCTACGAGCAGTACTTC. This gives the protein CASSQERGFSYEQYF.

J is TRBJ2-3 and V is TRBV6-5; 10 positions match TRBD2. CDR3 size: 14 residues. J lost 9 bases, V lost 6 bases, and 9 bases had no gene match. The germline V gene has CDR1 MNHEY and CDR2 SVGAGI. The CDR3: CASRQTSGVGTQYF. The CDR3 DNA reads as TGTGCCAGCAGACAAACTAGCGGGGTTGGCACGCAGTATTTT.